The following is a TCR beta chain sequence with its context. The repertoire was sequenced with immunoSEQ multiplex PCR; TCRdb's copy has only in-frame clones and lacks some. Of around 140,000 clones in the sample, roughly 84% were seen once. The V end lost 5 bases, the J end lost 2 bases, and 12 bases lay between the germline ends. CDR1 is MRHNA and CDR2 is SNTAGT in the germline V gene. The CDR3 runs to 14 residues. The data belong to a study of blood T cell repertoires in COVID-19. Study context: The United States, Italy and Spain were the sources of the acute and convalescent COVID-19 samples.

The chain is built from TRBV6-4 and TRBJ1-2, with D perhaps matching TRBD1 (5 bases). The sequencing input was peripheral blood. The source of this sequence is a man aged 30 to 45 with COVID-19, enrolled during active disease. This chain's CDR3 is CASSPTQGNYGYTF. The CDR3 DNA follows: TGTGCCAGCAGTCCCACCCAGGGAAACTATGGCTACACCTTC.